Listed below are T cell receptor beta chains from one sample, sequenced in a study of T-cell reconstitution after alpha-beta-depleted transplantation in children. One entry per CDR3 protein results from TCRdb running MiXCR on the PCR reads. The data contain approximately 510,000 distinct CDR3 sequences, about a sixth of them singletons. The sample here was PBMCs from the stem cell graft donor, taken from the stem cell graft. All receptors derive from a human donor who donated a stem cell graft to a child with acute lymphoblastic leukemia. Both conserved end residues are part of each CDR3. Each record gives: CDR3 protein, CDR3 DNA, J gene, D gene, V gene, clone size. A D gene is named only where the DNA matches it firmly. Clone size appears in some rows only: once, few, many, or a class for an expanded clone.

CDR3aa: CASSLAGGAGVSTDTQYF
CDR3nt: TGCGCCAGCAGCTTGGCTGGCGGGGCCGGGGTGAGCACAGATACGCAGTATTTT
j_gene: TRBJ2-3
d_gene: -
v_gene: TRBV5-1
abundance: -

CDR3aa: CATSRTDSYGYTF
CDR3nt: TGTGCCACCAGCAGGACGGATTCCTATGGCTACACCTTC
j_gene: TRBJ1-2
d_gene: -
v_gene: TRBV15
abundance: few

CDR3aa: CSATDRGPYEQYF
CDR3nt: TGCAGTGCTACCGACAGGGGGCCTTACGAGCAGTACTTC
j_gene: TRBJ2-7
d_gene: TRBD1
v_gene: TRBV20-1
abundance: few

CDR3aa: CSVLQGAWGNSQYF
CDR3nt: TGCAGCGTTCTCCAGGGGGCTTGGGGAAACAGTCAGTACTTC
j_gene: TRBJ2-4
d_gene: TRBD1
v_gene: TRBV29-1
abundance: -

CDR3aa: CAQGNSYEQYF
CDR3nt: TGTGCCCAGGGGAACTCCTACGAGCAGTACTTC
j_gene: TRBJ2-7
d_gene: -
v_gene: TRBV30
abundance: few

CDR3aa: CAISGKASTDTQYF
CDR3nt: TGTGCCATCAGCGGCAAAGCTAGCACAGATACGCAGTATTTT
j_gene: TRBJ2-3
d_gene: -
v_gene: TRBV10-3
abundance: few

CDR3aa: CASSLLAALYNEQFF
CDR3nt: TGTGCCAGCAGTTTACTAGCGGCCCTCTACAATGAGCAGTTCTTC
j_gene: TRBJ2-1
d_gene: TRBD2
v_gene: TRBV12-3/TRBV12-4
abundance: -

CDR3aa: CSAPPGANPQETQYF
CDR3nt: TGCAGTGCTCCCCCGGGTGCTAATCCCCAAGAGACCCAGTACTTC
j_gene: TRBJ2-5
d_gene: -
v_gene: TRBV20-1
abundance: -

CDR3aa: CASSEGRSAYEQYF
CDR3nt: TGTGCCAGCAGTGAAGGTCGCTCAGCCTACGAGCAGTACTTC
j_gene: TRBJ2-7
d_gene: -
v_gene: TRBV2
abundance: few

CDR3aa: CASSVSTTWNARYNEQFF
CDR3nt: TGTGCCAGCAGCGTGTCCACCACATGGAACGCGCGATACAATGAGCAGTTCTTC
j_gene: TRBJ2-1
d_gene: -
v_gene: TRBV9
abundance: -